This T cell receptor beta chain derives from a study of cytomegalovirus exposure and HLA in healthy donors. Study-wide points: An apparent linkage of common viral pathogens to several of the most significant clusters emerged in a later analysis. TRBV6-2, TRBV6-3 and other indistinguishable V segments were excluded.

The study ran its PCR with 60 Vbeta and 13 Jbeta primers. TCRdb keeps only in-frame clones here, not all; method: immunoSEQ multiplex PCR. The sample consists of 150,000 to 200,000 clones, about four fifths of them appearing once. The germline V gene has CDR1 LNHDA and CDR2 SQIVND (reference sequence). This CDR3 contains 20 residues. V trimming: 6 bases; J trimming: 0 bases; junction bases outside the gene matches: 10. As concerns this clone: Its antigen remains unknown.

The specimen sequenced was PBMCs. This rearrangement joins TRBV19 to TRBJ2-6, with TRBD2 identical over 14 bases. The TCR comes from a man between 50 and 59 years old in good health and CMV-seronegative. CDR3 amino acids: CASRRLAGGAWSSGANVLTF. The CDR3 DNA is TGTGCCAGTAGAAGACTAGCGGGAGGGGCGTGGAGCTCTGGGGCCAACGTCCTGACTTTC.